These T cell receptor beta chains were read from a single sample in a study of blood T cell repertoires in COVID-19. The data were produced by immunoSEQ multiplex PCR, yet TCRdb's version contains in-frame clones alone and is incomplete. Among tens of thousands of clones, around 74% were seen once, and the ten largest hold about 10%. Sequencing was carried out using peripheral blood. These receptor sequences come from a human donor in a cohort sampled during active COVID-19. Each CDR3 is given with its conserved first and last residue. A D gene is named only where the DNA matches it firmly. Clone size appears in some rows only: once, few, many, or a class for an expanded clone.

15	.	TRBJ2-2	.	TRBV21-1	CASSNRTEGTGELFF	TGTGCCAGCAGCAATCGGACGGAGGGAACCGGGGAGCTGTTTTTT
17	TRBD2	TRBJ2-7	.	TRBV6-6	CASSPRGAGGISYEQYF	TGTGCCAGCAGTCCGCGGGGCGCGGGGGGGATCTCCTACGAGCAGTACTTC
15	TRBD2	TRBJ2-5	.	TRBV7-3	CASSLYSGGAETQYF	TGTGCCAGCAGCTTATACAGCGGGGGGGCGGAGACCCAGTACTTC
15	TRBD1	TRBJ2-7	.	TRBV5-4	CASSPSTGVWNEQYF	TGTGCCAGCAGCCCATCGACAGGGGTGTGGAACGAGCAGTACTTC
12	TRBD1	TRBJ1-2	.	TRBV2	CASSDRDRSSLF	TGTGCCAGCAGTGACAGGGACAGGTCTTCTCTCTTC
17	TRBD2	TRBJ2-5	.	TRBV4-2	CASSQTYSGGNQETQYF	TGTGCCAGCAGCCAGACATATAGCGGGGGGAACCAAGAGACCCAGTACTTC
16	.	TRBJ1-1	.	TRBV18	CASSEFNPRGGGEAFF	TGTGCCAGCTCAGAATTCAACCCCAGGGGCGGGGGTGAAGCTTTCTTT
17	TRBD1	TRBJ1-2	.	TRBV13	CASSPTTGGLQSSGYTF	TGTGCCAGCAGCCCAACGACAGGGGGCCTTCAATCGTCTGGCTACACCTTC
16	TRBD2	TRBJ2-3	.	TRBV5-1	CASSPGTSGGPDTQYF	TGCGCCAGCAGCCCGGGGACTAGCGGGGGCCCAGATACGCAGTATTTT
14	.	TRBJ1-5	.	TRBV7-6	CASSLSDSNQPQHF	TGTGCCAGCAGCTTGAGTGATAGCAATCAGCCCCAGCATTTT
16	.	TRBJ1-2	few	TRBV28	CASSLGVRITTYGYTF	TGTGCCAGCAGTTTAGGTGTTCGGATTACTACCTATGGCTACACCTTC
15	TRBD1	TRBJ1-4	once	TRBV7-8	CASSSRRDSNEKLFF	TGTGCCAGCAGCTCACGGAGGGACAGTAATGAAAAACTGTTTTTT
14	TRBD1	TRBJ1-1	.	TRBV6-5	CASSSGQGNTEAFF	TGTGCCAGCAGTTCGGGACAGGGAAACACTGAAGCTTTCTTT
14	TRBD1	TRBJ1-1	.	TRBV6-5	CASSYSGGRTEAFF	TGTGCCAGCAGTTACTCAGGGGGCCGGACTGAAGCTTTCTTT
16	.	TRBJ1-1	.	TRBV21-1	CASSKGYRGRSAEAFF	TGTGCCAGCAGCAAAGGGTACAGGGGGCGGAGTGCTGAAGCTTTCTTT
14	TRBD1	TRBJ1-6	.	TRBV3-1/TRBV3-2	CASRHGTGNSPLHF	TGTGCCAGCCGCCACGGGACAGGGAATTCACCCCTCCACTTT
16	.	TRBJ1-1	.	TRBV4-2	CASSPPVGGHFTEAFF	TGTGCCAGCAGCCCCCCAGTCGGTGGGCACTTCACTGAAGCTTTCTTT
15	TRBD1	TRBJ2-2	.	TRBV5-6	CASSRTGGYPGELFF	TGTGCCAGCAGCCGGACAGGGGGGTACCCCGGGGAGCTGTTTTTT
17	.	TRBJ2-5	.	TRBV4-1	CASSQDLGAVPQETQYF	TGCGCCAGCAGCCAAGATTTAGGGGCCGTCCCCCAAGAGACCCAGTACTTC
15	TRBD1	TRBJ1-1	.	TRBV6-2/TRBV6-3	CASSYSRGLNTEAFF	TGTGCCAGCAGTTACTCGAGGGGGCTGAACACTGAAGCTTTCTTT
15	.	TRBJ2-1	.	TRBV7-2	CASSLGRVARNEQFF	TGTGCCAGCAGCTTAGGGAGGGTTGCTCGGAATGAGCAGTTCTTC
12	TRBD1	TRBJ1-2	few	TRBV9	CASSVGTGGYTF	TGTGCCAGCAGCGTGGGGACAGGTGGCTACACCTTC
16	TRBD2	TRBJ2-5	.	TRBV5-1	CASSGRTSGGEETQYF	TGCGCCAGCAGCGGAAGGACTAGCGGGGGAGAGGAGACCCAGTACTTC
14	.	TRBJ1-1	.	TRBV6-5	CASSSTAMNTEAFF	TGTGCCAGCAGTTCCACAGCTATGAACACTGAAGCTTTCTTT
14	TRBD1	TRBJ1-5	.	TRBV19	CASRDRVRNQPQHF	TGTGCCAGTAGGGACAGGGTCCGCAATCAGCCCCAGCATTTT
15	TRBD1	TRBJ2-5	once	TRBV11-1	CASSLGTGDTETQYF	TGTGCCAGCAGCTTGGGGACAGGGGATACGGAGACCCAGTACTTC
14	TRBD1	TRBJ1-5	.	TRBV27	CASSRTGENQPQHF	TGTGCCAGCAGCCGGACAGGAGAGAATCAGCCCCAGCATTTT
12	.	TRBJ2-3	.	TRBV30	CAWRQSTDTQYF	TGTGCCTGGAGGCAGAGCACAGATACGCAGTATTTT
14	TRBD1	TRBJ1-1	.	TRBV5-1	CASSLGTGNTEAFF	TGCGCCAGCAGCTTGGGGACAGGAAACACTGAAGCTTTCTTT
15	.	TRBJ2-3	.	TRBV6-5	CASRTQAPSTDTQYF	TGTGCCAGCAGGACCCAGGCGCCCAGCACAGATACGCAGTATTTT
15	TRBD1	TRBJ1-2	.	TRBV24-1	CATSDRTGWNYGYTF	TGTGCCACCAGTGATCGGACAGGTTGGAACTATGGCTACACCTTC
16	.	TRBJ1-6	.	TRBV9	CASSVSIDSNNSPLHF	TGTGCCAGCAGCGTCTCCATAGACAGCAATAATTCACCCCTCCACTTT
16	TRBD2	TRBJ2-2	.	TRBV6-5	CASSFGTSGSTGELFF	TGTGCCAGCAGTTTCGGGACTAGCGGAAGCACCGGGGAGCTGTTTTTT
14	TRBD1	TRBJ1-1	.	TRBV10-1	CASSLGQGNTEAFF	TGCGCCAGCAGCTTAGGACAGGGGAACACTGAAGCTTTCTTT
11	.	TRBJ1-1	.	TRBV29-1	CSVTGNTEAFF	TGCAGCGTAACAGGGAACACTGAAGCTTTCTTT
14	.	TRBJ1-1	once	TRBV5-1	CASSQPGSGRAAFF	TGCGCCAGCAGCCAACCTGGTTCCGGCAGGGCAGCTTTCTTT
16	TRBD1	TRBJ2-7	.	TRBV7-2	CASSPVRQGGSYEQYF	TGTGCCAGCAGCCCGGTGAGACAGGGGGGCTCCTACGAGCAGTACTTC
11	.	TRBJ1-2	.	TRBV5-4	CASSLTGFYTF	TGTGCCAGCAGCTTGACCGGGTTTTACACCTTC
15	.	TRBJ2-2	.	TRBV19	CASSQNTGSTGELFF	TGTGCCAGTAGCCAAAATACAGGGAGCACCGGGGAGCTGTTTTTT
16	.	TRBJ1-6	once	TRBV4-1	CASSRTAQLGDSPLHF	TGCGCCAGCAGCCGGACAGCACAGCTGGGAGATTCACCCCTCCACTTT
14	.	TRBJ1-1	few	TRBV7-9	CASSLFGSNTEAFF	TGTGCCAGCAGCTTATTTGGCTCGAACACTGAAGCTTTCTTT
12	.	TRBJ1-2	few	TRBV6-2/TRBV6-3	CASSSQGYGYTF	TGTGCCAGCAGTTCCCAGGGCTATGGCTACACCTTC
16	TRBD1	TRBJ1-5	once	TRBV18	CASSPSGTGENQPQHF	TGTGCCAGCTCACCGTCCGGGACAGGGGAAAATCAGCCCCAGCATTTT
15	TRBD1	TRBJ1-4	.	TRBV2	CASSFHGTANEKLFF	TGTGCCAGCAGTTTTCACGGGACAGCTAATGAAAAACTGTTTTTT
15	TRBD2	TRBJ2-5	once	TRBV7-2	CASSTLLAADVTQYF	TGTGCCAGCAGCACGCTGCTAGCGGCCGACGTCACCCAGTACTTC
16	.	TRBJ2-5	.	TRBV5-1	CASSPPLSGSGETQYF	TGCGCCAGCAGCCCCCCTTTGAGCGGTAGCGGTGAGACCCAGTACTTC
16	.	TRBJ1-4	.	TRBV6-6	CASRPSGVRANAKLFF	TGTGCCAGCAGGCCGTCAGGGGTGAGGGCTAATGCGAAACTGTTTTTT
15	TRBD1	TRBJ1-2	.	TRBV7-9	CASSFRDRVPSGYTF	TGTGCCAGCAGCTTCCGGGACAGGGTTCCGAGCGGCTACACCTTC
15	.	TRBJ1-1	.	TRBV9	CASSAWGQANTEAFF	TGTGCCAGCAGCGCCTGGGGCCAGGCGAACACTGAAGCTTTCTTT
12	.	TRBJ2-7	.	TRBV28	CAVLARTYEQYF	TGTGCCGTTCTAGCGAGGACTTACGAGCAGTACTTC
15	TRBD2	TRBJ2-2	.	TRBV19	CASSMYGGATGELFF	TGTGCCAGTAGTATGTACGGGGGGGCCACCGGGGAGCTGTTTTTT
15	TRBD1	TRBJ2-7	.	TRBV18	CASSPPGTGIYEQYF	TGTGCCAGCTCACCACCCGGGACAGGGATCTACGAGCAGTACTTC
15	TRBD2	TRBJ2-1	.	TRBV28	CASSLSGGPYNEQFF	TGTGCCAGCAGTTTATCGGGGGGGCCCTACAATGAGCAGTTCTTC
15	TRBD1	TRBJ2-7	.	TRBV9	CASSTYRDRGGEQYF	TGTGCCAGCAGCACCTACCGGGACAGGGGGGGCGAGCAGTACTTC